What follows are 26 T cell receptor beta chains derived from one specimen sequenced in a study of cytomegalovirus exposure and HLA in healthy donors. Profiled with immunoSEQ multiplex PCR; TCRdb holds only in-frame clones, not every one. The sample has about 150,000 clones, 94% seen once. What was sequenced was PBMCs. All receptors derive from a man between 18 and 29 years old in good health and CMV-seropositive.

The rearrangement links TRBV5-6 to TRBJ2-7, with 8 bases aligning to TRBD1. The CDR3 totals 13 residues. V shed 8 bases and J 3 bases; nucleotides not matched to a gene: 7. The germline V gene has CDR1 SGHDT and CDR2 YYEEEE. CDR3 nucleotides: TGTGCCAGTTCGGACAGGGTTTTCTACGAGCAGTACTTC. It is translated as CASSDRVFYEQYF.

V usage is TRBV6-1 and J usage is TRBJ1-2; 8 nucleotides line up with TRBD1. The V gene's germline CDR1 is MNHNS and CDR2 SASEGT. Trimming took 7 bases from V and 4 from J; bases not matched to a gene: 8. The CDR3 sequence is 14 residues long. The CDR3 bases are TGTGCCAGCACCCTGACAGGGGCGGGCTATGGCTACACCTTC. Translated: CASTLTGAGYGYTF.

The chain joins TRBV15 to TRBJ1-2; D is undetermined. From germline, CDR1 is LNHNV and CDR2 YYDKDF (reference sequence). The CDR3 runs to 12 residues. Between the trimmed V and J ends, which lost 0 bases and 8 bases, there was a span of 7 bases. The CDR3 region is CATSRDRLGYTF. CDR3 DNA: TGTGCCACCAGCAGAGATCGGTTGGGCTACACCTTC.

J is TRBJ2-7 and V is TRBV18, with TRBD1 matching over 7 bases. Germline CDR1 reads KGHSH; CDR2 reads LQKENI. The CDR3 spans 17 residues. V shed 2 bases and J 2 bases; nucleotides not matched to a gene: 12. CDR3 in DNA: TGTGCCAGCTCACCAATACCCCAGACAGGGCTAACCTACGAGCAGTACTTC. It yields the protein CASSPIPQTGLTYEQYF.

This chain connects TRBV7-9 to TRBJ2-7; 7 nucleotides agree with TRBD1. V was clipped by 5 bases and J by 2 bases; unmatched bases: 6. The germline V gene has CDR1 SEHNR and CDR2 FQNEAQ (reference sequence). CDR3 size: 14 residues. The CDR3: CASSPGQETYEQYF. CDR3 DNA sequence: TGTGCCAGCAGCCCTGGACAGGAGACCTACGAGCAGTACTTC.

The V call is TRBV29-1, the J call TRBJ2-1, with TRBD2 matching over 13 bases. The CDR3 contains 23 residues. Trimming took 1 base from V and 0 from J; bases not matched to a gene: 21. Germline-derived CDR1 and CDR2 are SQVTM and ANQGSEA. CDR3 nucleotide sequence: TGCAGCGTTGAAGGTATAACTAGCGGGAGGGATCGGAAGCAGGGGGGCTCCTACAATGAGCAGTTCTTC. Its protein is CSVEGITSGRDRKQGGSYNEQFF.

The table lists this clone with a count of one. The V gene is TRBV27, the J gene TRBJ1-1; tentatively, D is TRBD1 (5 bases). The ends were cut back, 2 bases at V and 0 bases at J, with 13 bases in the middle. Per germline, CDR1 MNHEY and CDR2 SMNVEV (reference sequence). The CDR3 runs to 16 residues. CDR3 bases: TGTGCCAGCAGTTTAGGTTGGGGGACTCTGAACACTGAAGCTTTCTTT. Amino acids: CASSLGWGTLNTEAFF.

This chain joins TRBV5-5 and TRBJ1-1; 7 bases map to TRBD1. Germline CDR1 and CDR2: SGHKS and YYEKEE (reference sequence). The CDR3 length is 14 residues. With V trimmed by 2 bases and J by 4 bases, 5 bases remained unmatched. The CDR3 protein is CASSLFRGATEAFF. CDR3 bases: TGTGCCAGCAGCTTATTCAGGGGGGCCACTGAAGCTTTCTTT. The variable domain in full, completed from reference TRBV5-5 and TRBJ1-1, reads DAGVTQSPTHLIKTRGQQVTLRCSPISGHKSVSWYQQVLGQGPQFIFQYYEKEERGRGNFPDRFSARQFPNYSSELNVNALLLGDSALYLCASSLFRGATEAFFGQGTRLTVV.

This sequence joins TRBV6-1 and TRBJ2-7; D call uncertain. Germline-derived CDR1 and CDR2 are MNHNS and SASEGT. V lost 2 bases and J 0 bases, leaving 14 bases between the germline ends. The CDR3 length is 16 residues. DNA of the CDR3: TGTGCCAGCAGTGAAACCCCCCCAGGTAGCTCCTACGAGCAGTACTTC. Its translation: CASSETPPGSSYEQYF.

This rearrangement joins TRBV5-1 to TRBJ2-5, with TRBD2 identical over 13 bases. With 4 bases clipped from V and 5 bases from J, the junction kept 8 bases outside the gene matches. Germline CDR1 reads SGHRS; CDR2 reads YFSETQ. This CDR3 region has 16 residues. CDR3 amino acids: CASSPGLAGLQETQYF. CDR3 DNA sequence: TGCGCCAGCAGCCCGGGACTAGCGGGACTCCAGGAGACCCAGTACTTC. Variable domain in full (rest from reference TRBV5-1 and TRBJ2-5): KAGVTQTPRYLIKTRGQQVTLSCSPISGHRSVSWYQQTPGQGLQFLFEYFSETQRNKGNFPGRFSGRQFSNSRSEMNVSTLELGDSALYLCASSPGLAGLQETQYFGPGTRLLVL.

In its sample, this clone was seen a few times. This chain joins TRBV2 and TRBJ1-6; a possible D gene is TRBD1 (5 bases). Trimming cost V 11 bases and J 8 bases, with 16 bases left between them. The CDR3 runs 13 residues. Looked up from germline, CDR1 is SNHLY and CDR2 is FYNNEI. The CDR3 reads CAVETVSHSPLHF. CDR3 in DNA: TGTGCCGTAGAGACAGTCTCCCATTCACCCCTCCACTTT. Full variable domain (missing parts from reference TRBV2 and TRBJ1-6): EPEVTQTPSHQVTQMGQEVILRCVPISNHLYFYWYRQILGQKVEFLVSFYNNEISEKSEIFDDQFSVERPDGSNFTLKIRSTKLEDSAMYFCAVETVSHSPLHFGNGTRLTVT.

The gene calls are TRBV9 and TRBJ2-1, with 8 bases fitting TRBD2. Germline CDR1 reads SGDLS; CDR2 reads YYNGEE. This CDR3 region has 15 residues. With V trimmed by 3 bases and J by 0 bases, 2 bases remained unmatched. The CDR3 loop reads CASSDLAGSYNEQFF. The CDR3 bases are TGTGCCAGCAGCGATCTAGCGGGCTCCTACAATGAGCAGTTCTTC.

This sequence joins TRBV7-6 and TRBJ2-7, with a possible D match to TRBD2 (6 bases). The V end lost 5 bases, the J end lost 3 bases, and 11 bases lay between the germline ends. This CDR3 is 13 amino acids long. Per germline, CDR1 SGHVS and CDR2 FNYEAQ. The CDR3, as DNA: TGTGCCAGCAGCCTGGAGGGGAACTACGAGCAGTACTTC. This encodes CASSLEGNYEQYF.

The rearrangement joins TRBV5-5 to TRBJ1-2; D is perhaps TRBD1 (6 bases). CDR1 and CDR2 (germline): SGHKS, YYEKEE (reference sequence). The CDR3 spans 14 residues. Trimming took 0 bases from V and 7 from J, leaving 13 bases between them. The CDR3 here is CASSLVRGVFGYTF. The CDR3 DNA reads TGTGCCAGCAGCTTGGTCAGGGGTGTTTTTGGCTACACCTTC. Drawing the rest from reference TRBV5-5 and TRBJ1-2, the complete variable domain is DAGVTQSPTHLIKTRGQQVTLRCSPISGHKSVSWYQQVLGQGPQFIFQYYEKEERGRGNFPDRFSARQFPNYSSELNVNALLLGDSALYLCASSLVRGVFGYTFGSGTRLTVV.

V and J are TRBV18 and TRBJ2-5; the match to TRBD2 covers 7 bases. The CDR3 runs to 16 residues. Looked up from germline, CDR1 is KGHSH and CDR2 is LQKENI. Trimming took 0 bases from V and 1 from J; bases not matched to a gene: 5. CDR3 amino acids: CASSPPLASGQETQYF. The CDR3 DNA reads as TGTGCCAGCTCACCACCCTTGGCTAGCGGCCAAGAGACCCAGTACTTC.

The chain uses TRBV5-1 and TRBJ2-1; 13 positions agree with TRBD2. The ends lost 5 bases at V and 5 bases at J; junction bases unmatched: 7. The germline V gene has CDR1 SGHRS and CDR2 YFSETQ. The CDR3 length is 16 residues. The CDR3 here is CASRKAGTSGNNEQFF. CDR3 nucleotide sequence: TGCGCCAGCAGGAAAGCCGGGACTAGCGGGAACAATGAGCAGTTCTTC. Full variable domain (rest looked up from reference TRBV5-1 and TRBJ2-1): KAGVTQTPRYLIKTRGQQVTLSCSPISGHRSVSWYQQTPGQGLQFLFEYFSETQRNKGNFPGRFSGRQFSNSRSEMNVSTLELGDSALYLCASRKAGTSGNNEQFFGPGTRLTVL.

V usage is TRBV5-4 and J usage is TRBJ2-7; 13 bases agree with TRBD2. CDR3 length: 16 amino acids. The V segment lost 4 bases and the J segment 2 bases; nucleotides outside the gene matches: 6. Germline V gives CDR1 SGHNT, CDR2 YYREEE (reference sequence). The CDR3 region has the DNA TGTGCCAGCAGCCCTTCCGGGACTAGCGGGGCCTACGAGCAGTACTTC. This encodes CASSPSGTSGAYEQYF. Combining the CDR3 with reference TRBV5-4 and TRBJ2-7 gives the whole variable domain ETGVTQSPTHLIKTRGQQVTLRCSSQSGHNTVSWYQQALGQGPQFIFQYYREEENGRGNFPPRFSGLQFPNYSSELNVNALELDDSALYLCASSPSGTSGAYEQYFGPGTRLTVT.

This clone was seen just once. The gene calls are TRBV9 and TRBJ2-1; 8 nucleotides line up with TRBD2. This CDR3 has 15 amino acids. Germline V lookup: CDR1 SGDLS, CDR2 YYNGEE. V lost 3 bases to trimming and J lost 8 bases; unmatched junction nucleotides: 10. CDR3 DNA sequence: TGTGCCAGCAGCGAAGGGACTAGGATTATCGATGAGCAGTTCTTC. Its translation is CASSEGTRIIDEQFF.

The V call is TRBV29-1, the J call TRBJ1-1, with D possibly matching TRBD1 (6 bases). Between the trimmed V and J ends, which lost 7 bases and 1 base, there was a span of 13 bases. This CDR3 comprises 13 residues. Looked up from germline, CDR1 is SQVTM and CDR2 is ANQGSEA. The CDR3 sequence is CSGRDNRNTEAFF. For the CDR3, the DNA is TGCAGCGGCCGGGACAACCGGAACACTGAAGCTTTCTTT.

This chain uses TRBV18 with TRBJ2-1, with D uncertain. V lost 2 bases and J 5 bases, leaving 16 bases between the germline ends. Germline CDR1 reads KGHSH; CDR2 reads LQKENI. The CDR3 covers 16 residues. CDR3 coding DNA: TGTGCCAGCTCACCAGCTGAGCTGGTATTAAACAATGAGCAGTTCTTC. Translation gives CASSPAELVLNNEQFF.

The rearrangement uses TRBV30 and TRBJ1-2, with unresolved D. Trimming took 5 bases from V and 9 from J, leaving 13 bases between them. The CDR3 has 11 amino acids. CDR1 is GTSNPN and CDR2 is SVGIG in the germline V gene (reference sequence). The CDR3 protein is CAWGRQFSYTF. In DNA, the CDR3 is TGTGCCTGGGGCAGGCAGTTTAGCTACACCTTC.

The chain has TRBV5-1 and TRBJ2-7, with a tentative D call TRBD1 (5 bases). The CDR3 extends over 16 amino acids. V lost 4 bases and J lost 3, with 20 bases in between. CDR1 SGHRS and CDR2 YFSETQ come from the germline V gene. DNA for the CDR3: TGCGCCAGCAGCCCGGACACCCGGAAGGTTGTCTACGAGCAGTACTTC. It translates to CASSPDTRKVVYEQYF.

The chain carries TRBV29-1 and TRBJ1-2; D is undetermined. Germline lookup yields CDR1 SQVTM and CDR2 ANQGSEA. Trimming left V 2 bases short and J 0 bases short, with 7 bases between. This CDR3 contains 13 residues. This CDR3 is CSVETDTNYGYTF. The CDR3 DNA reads TGCAGCGTTGAAACAGATACTAACTATGGCTACACCTTC.

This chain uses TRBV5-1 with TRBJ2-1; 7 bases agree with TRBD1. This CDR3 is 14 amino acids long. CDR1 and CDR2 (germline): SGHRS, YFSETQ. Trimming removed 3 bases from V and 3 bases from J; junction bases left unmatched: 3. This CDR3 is CASSSGQIYNEQFF. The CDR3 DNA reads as TGCGCCAGCAGCTCGGGACAGATCTACAATGAGCAGTTCTTC.

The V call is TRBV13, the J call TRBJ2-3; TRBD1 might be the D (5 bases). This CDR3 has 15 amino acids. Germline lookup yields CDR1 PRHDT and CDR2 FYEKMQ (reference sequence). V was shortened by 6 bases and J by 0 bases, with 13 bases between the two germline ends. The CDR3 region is CASRTRQSSTDTQYF. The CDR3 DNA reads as TGTGCCAGCAGGACCAGACAGTCTAGCACAGATACGCAGTATTTT.

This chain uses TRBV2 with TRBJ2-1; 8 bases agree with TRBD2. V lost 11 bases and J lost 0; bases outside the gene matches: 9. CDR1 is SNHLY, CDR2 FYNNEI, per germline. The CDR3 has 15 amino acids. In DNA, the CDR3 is TGTGCCGCGGGGGGCAGCGGGAGCTCCTACAATGAGCAGTTCTTC. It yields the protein CAAGGSGSSYNEQFF.